A selection of T cell receptor beta chains follows, all from one sample in a study of identifying expanded T cells in peripheral blood. The data were produced by immunoSEQ multiplex PCR, yet TCRdb's version contains in-frame clones alone and is incomplete. The sample includes about 47,000 clones, less than 85% of them seen just once. Sample: blood. The receptors were gathered from a person between 18 and 75 years old in good health. The CDR3 runs from the conserved cysteine through the conserved F or W. The D gene is left open where the match is weak. Size is omitted from some rows. Given values are once, few, many or a class for expanded clones.

clone size: few; D gene: .; CDR3 length: 15; J gene: TRBJ2-3; V gene: TRBV5-1; CDR3 protein: CASSPRGGSTDTQYF; CDR3 DNA: TGCGCCAGCAGCCCGAGGGGGGGCAGCACAGATACGCAGTATTTT
clone size: .; D gene: TRBD1; CDR3 length: 15; J gene: TRBJ1-2; V gene: TRBV6-6; CDR3 protein: CASSYYRDRGDGYTF; CDR3 DNA: TGTGCCAGCAGTTACTACCGGGACAGGGGAGATGGCTACACCTTC
clone size: .; D gene: TRBD2; CDR3 length: 15; J gene: TRBJ2-1; V gene: TRBV6-5; CDR3 protein: CASISGGGPNNEQFF; CDR3 DNA: TGTGCCAGCATTAGCGGGGGCGGACCTAACAATGAGCAGTTCTTC
clone size: .; D gene: TRBD1; CDR3 length: 15; J gene: TRBJ2-7; V gene: TRBV7-8; CDR3 protein: CASSSQTGGPYEQYF; CDR3 DNA: TGTGCCAGCAGCTCCCAGACAGGGGGCCCGTACGAGCAGTACTTC
clone size: .; D gene: .; CDR3 length: 15; J gene: TRBJ2-3; V gene: TRBV15; CDR3 protein: CATSRDTGNTDTQYF; CDR3 DNA: TGTGCCACCAGCAGAGATACGGGGAACACAGATACGCAGTATTTT
clone size: .; D gene: .; CDR3 length: 16; J gene: TRBJ1-5; V gene: TRBV5-8; CDR3 protein: CASSLAAGAGGQPQHF; CDR3 DNA: TGTGCCAGCAGCTTGGCCGCGGGGGCGGGAGGTCAGCCCCAGCATTTT
clone size: .; D gene: .; CDR3 length: 15; J gene: TRBJ2-1; V gene: TRBV19; CDR3 protein: CASKSEGIFYNEQFF; CDR3 DNA: TGTGCCAGTAAATCGGAAGGGATTTTTTACAATGAGCAGTTCTTC
clone size: .; D gene: TRBD2; CDR3 length: 14; J gene: TRBJ2-3; V gene: TRBV2; CDR3 protein: CASSESGGRNTQYF; CDR3 DNA: TGTGCCAGCAGTGAATCGGGGGGAAGGAATACGCAGTATTTT
clone size: .; D gene: .; CDR3 length: 13; J gene: TRBJ1-5; V gene: TRBV30; CDR3 protein: CAWSEGTGQPQHF; CDR3 DNA: TGTGCCTGGAGTGAAGGGACTGGGCAGCCCCAGCATTTT
clone size: .; D gene: TRBD1; CDR3 length: 14; J gene: TRBJ1-5; V gene: TRBV6-6; CDR3 protein: CASSYQGGGQPQHF; CDR3 DNA: TGTGCCAGCAGTTACCAGGGGGGGGGACAGCCCCAGCATTTT
clone size: once; D gene: .; CDR3 length: 13; J gene: TRBJ1-6; V gene: TRBV7-2; CDR3 protein: CASGAAGNSPLHF; CDR3 DNA: TGTGCCTCAGGGGCGGCTGGTAATTCACCCCTCCACTTT
clone size: .; D gene: .; CDR3 length: 14; J gene: TRBJ1-6; V gene: TRBV2; CDR3 protein: CASIRVPPNSPLHF; CDR3 DNA: TGTGCCAGCATTCGAGTTCCACCTAATTCACCCCTCCACTTT
clone size: .; D gene: .; CDR3 length: 14; J gene: TRBJ2-5; V gene: TRBV7-9; CDR3 protein: CASSLGGASETQYF; CDR3 DNA: TGTGCCAGCAGCTTAGGTGGGGCTAGTGAGACCCAGTACTTC
clone size: .; D gene: .; CDR3 length: 14; J gene: TRBJ2-1; V gene: TRBV19; CDR3 protein: CATSPGLWRREQFF; CDR3 DNA: TGTGCCACCTCCCCGGGCCTTTGGCGACGTGAGCAGTTCTTC
clone size: .; D gene: .; CDR3 length: 15; J gene: TRBJ2-1; V gene: TRBV13; CDR3 protein: CASRFSDSSYNEQFF; CDR3 DNA: TGTGCCAGCAGGTTCTCCGACAGCTCCTACAATGAGCAGTTCTTC
clone size: .; D gene: .; CDR3 length: 16; J gene: TRBJ2-2; V gene: TRBV6-1; CDR3 protein: CASSDGGHGYTGELFF; CDR3 DNA: TGTGCCAGCAGTGACGGAGGGCACGGTTACACCGGGGAGCTGTTTTTT
clone size: .; D gene: .; CDR3 length: 12; J gene: TRBJ2-7; V gene: TRBV7-6; CDR3 protein: CASSHRSYEQYF; CDR3 DNA: TGTGCCAGCAGCCACAGGTCCTACGAGCAGTACTTC
clone size: .; D gene: .; CDR3 length: 13; J gene: TRBJ1-2; V gene: TRBV9; CDR3 protein: CASSVNRNYGYTF; CDR3 DNA: TGTGCCAGCAGCGTAAACAGAAACTATGGCTACACCTTC
clone size: .; D gene: TRBD2; CDR3 length: 18; J gene: TRBJ2-3; V gene: TRBV5-6; CDR3 protein: CASSTGLAGGPSTDTQYF; CDR3 DNA: TGTGCCAGCAGCACCGGACTAGCGGGAGGGCCGAGCACAGATACGCAGTATTTT
clone size: .; D gene: .; CDR3 length: 15; J gene: TRBJ2-7; V gene: TRBV11-3; CDR3 protein: CASSPIERTRDEQYF; CDR3 DNA: TGTGCCAGCAGCCCGATTGAGCGGACTCGGGACGAGCAGTACTTC
clone size: .; D gene: TRBD1; CDR3 length: 12; J gene: TRBJ1-1; V gene: TRBV29-1; CDR3 protein: CSVEPPQGGTFF; CDR3 DNA: TGCAGCGTTGAACCCCCGCAGGGGGGAACTTTCTTT
clone size: .; D gene: TRBD2; CDR3 length: 16; J gene: TRBJ2-1; V gene: TRBV7-9; CDR3 protein: CASSKTSGYSYNEQFF; CDR3 DNA: TGTGCCAGCAGCAAGACTAGCGGATACTCCTACAATGAGCAGTTCTTC
clone size: .; D gene: .; CDR3 length: 15; J gene: TRBJ1-3; V gene: TRBV19; CDR3 protein: CASTSIGASGNTIYF; CDR3 DNA: TGTGCCAGTACCTCCATCGGGGCCTCTGGAAACACCATATATTTT
clone size: .; D gene: .; CDR3 length: 14; J gene: TRBJ1-1; V gene: TRBV11-3; CDR3 protein: CASSLTRMNTEAFF; CDR3 DNA: TGTGCCAGCAGCTTGACCAGAATGAACACTGAAGCTTTCTTT
clone size: .; D gene: .; CDR3 length: 13; J gene: TRBJ2-1; V gene: TRBV25-1; CDR3 protein: CASSSSSFNEQFF; CDR3 DNA: TGTGCCAGCAGTAGTTCTAGTTTTAATGAGCAGTTCTTC
clone size: .; D gene: .; CDR3 length: 15; J gene: TRBJ2-3; V gene: TRBV19; CDR3 protein: CASSITPYGADTQYF; CDR3 DNA: TGTGCCAGTAGTATCACCCCCTATGGCGCAGATACGCAGTATTTT
clone size: few; D gene: .; CDR3 length: 15; J gene: TRBJ2-1; V gene: TRBV30; CDR3 protein: CAWTRRGASYNEQFF; CDR3 DNA: TGTGCCTGGACCAGAAGGGGGGCCTCCTACAATGAGCAGTTCTTC
clone size: .; D gene: .; CDR3 length: 15; J gene: TRBJ1-2; V gene: TRBV19; CDR3 protein: CATIPAGQPLNGYTF; CDR3 DNA: TGTGCCACCATTCCGGCGGGGCAGCCCTTAAATGGCTACACCTTC
clone size: medium-sized; D gene: .; CDR3 length: 13; J gene: TRBJ2-7; V gene: TRBV10-2; CDR3 protein: CASSDHRNYEQYF; CDR3 DNA: TGCGCCAGCAGTGACCACAGAAACTACGAGCAGTACTTC
clone size: .; D gene: TRBD1; CDR3 length: 15; J gene: TRBJ1-2; V gene: TRBV7-2; CDR3 protein: CASSLTQTGESGYTF; CDR3 DNA: TGTGCCAGCAGCTTAACACAAACAGGGGAGTCAGGCTACACCTTC
clone size: .; D gene: TRBD2; CDR3 length: 17; J gene: TRBJ2-2; V gene: TRBV5-4; CDR3 protein: CASSPSGGGSITGELFF; CDR3 DNA: TGTGCCAGCAGCCCCAGCGGGGGGGGGTCCATCACCGGGGAGCTGTTTTTT
clone size: .; D gene: .; CDR3 length: 14; J gene: TRBJ1-5; V gene: TRBV19; CDR3 protein: CASSLQGWNQPQHF; CDR3 DNA: TGTGCCAGTAGTCTACAGGGTTGGAATCAGCCCCAGCATTTT
clone size: .; D gene: TRBD1; CDR3 length: 15; J gene: TRBJ2-1; V gene: TRBV6-1; CDR3 protein: CASSDYGRGRDEQFF; CDR3 DNA: TGTGCCAGCAGTGATTACGGCAGGGGGCGCGATGAGCAGTTCTTC